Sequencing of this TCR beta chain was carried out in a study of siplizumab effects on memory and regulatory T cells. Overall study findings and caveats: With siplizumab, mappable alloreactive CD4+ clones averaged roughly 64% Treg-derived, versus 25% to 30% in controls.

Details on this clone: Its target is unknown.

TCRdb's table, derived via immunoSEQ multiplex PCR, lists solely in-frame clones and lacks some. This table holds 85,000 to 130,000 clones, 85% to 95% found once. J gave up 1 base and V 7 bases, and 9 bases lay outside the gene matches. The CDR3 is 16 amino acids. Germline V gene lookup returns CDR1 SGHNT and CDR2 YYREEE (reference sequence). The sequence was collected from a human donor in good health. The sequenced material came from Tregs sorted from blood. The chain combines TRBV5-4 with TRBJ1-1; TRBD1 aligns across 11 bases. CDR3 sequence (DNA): TGTGCCAGCGGACGTGGACAGGGGGCATGGAACACTGAAGCTTTCTTT. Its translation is CASGRGQGAWNTEAFF.